This TCR beta chain comes out of a study of T cell changes during pregnancy in multiple sclerosis. Method: immunoSEQ multiplex PCR; TCRdb's copy keeps in-frame clones and lacks some. The table lists about 40,000 clones, roughly 88% of them singletons. V dropped 5 bases and J dropped 6; count of bases not matched to a gene: 2. CDR3 length: 14 residues. Germline assignment: CDR1 MGHDK and CDR2 SYGVNS. This receptor was obtained from a female donor with multiple sclerosis, enrolled in a pregnancy study. The sequenced sample was PBMCs (not recorded whether the cells were cultured). The chain couples TRBV25-1 to TRBJ2-1; 12 bases map to TRBD2. The chain's CDR3 is CASSRLAGVNEQFF. As DNA, the CDR3 is TGTGCCAGCAGTCGACTAGCGGGAGTCAATGAGCAGTTCTTC.